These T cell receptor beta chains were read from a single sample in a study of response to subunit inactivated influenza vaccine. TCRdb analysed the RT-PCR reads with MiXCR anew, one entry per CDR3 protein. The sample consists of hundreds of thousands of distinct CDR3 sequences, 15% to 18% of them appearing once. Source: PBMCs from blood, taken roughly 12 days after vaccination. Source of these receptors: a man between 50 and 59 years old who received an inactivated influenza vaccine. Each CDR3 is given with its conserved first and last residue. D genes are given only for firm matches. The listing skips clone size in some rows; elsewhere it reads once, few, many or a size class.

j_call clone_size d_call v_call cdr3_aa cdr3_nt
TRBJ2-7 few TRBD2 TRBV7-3 CASSLDAGGIYEQYF TGTGCCAGCAGCCTAGACGCGGGAGGGATCTACGAGCAGTACTTC
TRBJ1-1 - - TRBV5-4 CASSFGGWSEAFF TGTGCCAGCAGCTTTGGGGGGTGGAGTGAAGCTTTCTTT
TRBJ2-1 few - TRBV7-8 CASSLGDPNNEQFF TGTGCCAGCAGCTTAGGGGACCCAAACAATGAGCAGTTCTTC
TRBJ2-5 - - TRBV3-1 CASSQDIEGLGFYF TGTGCCAGCAGCCAAGATATTGAGGGACTCGGGTTCTACTTC
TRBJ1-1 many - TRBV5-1 CASSFSGMNTEAFF TGCGCCAGCAGCTTTTCAGGGATGAACACTGAAGCTTTCTTT
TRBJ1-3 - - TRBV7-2 CASSLVGTPSGNTIYF TGTGCCAGCAGCTTAGTCGGGACACCCTCTGGAAACACCATATATTTT
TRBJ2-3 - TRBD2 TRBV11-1 CASSLRLAGRTDTQYF TGTGCCAGCAGCTTACGACTAGCGGGACGCACAGATACGCAGTATTTT
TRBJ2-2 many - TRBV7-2 CASSLVLGGNTGELFF TGTGCCAGCAGCTTAGTTCTCGGCGGTAACACCGGGGAGCTGTTTTTT
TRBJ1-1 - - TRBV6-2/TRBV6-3 CASCGFTEAFF TGTGCCAGTTGTGGGTTCACTGAAGCTTTCTTT
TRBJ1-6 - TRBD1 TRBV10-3 CAITGQGNNSPLHF TGTGCCATCACCGGACAGGGGAATAATTCACCCCTCCACTTT
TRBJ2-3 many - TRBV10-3 CAISGPEGDTQYF TGTGCCATCAGTGGGCCTGAGGGCGATACGCAGTATTTT
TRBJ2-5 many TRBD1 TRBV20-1 CSASPRDRGQETQYF TGCAGTGCTAGCCCCCGGGACAGGGGCCAAGAGACCCAGTACTTC
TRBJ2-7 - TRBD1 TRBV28 CASGTGTGPYEQYF TGTGCCAGCGGAACCGGGACAGGACCCTACGAGCAGTACTTC
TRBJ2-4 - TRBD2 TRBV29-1 CSVEWRGASKNIQYF TGCAGCGTTGAATGGCGGGGGGCTTCCAAAAACATTCAGTACTTC
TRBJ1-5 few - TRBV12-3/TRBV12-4 CASSRTDSNQPQHF TGTGCCAGCAGCCGGACCGATAGCAATCAGCCCCAGCATTTT
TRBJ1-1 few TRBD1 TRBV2 CASTKEGAGNTEAFF TGTGCCAGCACCAAGGAGGGGGCGGGGAACACTGAAGCTTTCTTT
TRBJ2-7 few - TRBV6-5 CASSYSTAVSSYEQYF TGTGCCAGCAGTTACTCGACGGCGGTAAGCTCCTACGAGCAGTACTTC
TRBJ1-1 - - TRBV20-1 CSARQAGDTEAFF TGCAGTGCTAGACAAGCGGGGGACACTGAAGCTTTCTTT
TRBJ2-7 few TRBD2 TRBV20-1 CSAERLAGISYEQYF TGCAGTGCCGAAAGACTAGCGGGGATTTCCTACGAGCAGTACTTC
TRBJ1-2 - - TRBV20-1 CSANAGITSSGYTF TGCAGTGCTAATGCAGGAATAACATCTTCTGGCTACACCTTC
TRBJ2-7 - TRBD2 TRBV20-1 CCPKGLAGGTSYEQYF TGCTGTCCAAAGGGACTAGCGGGAGGTACCTCCTACGAGCAGTACTTC
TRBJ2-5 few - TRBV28 CASSRGSLFQKTQYF TGTGCCAGCAGTCGTGGATCCTTATTTCAAAAGACCCAGTACTTC
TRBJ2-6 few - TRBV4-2 CASSQVRVGANVLTF TGTGCCAGCAGCCAAGTAAGGGTTGGGGCCAACGTCCTGACTTTC
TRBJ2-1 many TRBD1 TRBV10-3 CATRDRGYNEQFF TGTGCCACCCGGGACAGGGGTTACAATGAGCAGTTCTTC
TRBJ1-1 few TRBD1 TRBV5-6 CASSLVDRSQIEAFF TGTGCCAGCAGCTTGGTGGACAGGAGTCAAATTGAAGCTTTCTTT
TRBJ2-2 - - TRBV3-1 CASSQTNLHGELFF TGTGCCAGCAGCCAGACAAACCTTCACGGGGAGCTGTTTTTT
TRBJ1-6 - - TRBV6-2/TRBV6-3 CASSYGGSYNSPLHF TGTGCCAGCAGTTACGGGGGTTCCTATAATTCACCCCTCCACTTT
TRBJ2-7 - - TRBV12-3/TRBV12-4 CASSFRRSSYEQYF TGTGCCAGCAGTTTTAGAAGGAGCTCCTACGAGCAGTACTTC
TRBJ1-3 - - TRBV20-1 CSARDGGDNTIYF TGCAGTGCTAGAGATGGCGGCGACAACACCATATATTTT
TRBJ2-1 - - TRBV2 CARGIRGSYNEQFF TGTGCCAGGGGGATACGGGGGAGCTACAATGAGCAGTTCTTC
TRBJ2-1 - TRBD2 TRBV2 CASSPREASGSSYNEQFF TGTGCCAGCAGCCCCAGGGAGGCTAGCGGGTCCTCCTACAATGAGCAGTTCTTC